The T cell receptor beta chain described here comes from a study of blood T cell repertoires in COVID-19. The repertoire was sequenced with immunoSEQ multiplex PCR; TCRdb's copy has only in-frame clones and lacks some. The sample lists about 390,000 clones, around nine tenths occurring once. This clone was counted a single time. The origin of this receptor is a woman between 45 and 65 years old who had recovered from COVID-19. The sample taken for sequencing was PBMCs or T cells enriched from blood (not recorded which).

In DNA form, the CDR3 reads TGTGCCAGCCGGGGAGAACTCTGGTTGAACACTGAAGCTTTCTTT. It specifies CASRGELWLNTEAFF. This chain joins TRBV11-2 and TRBJ1-1; D is unresolved. Germline CDR1 and CDR2: SGHAT and FQNNGV. V was shortened by 8 bases and J by 0 bases, with 16 bases between the two germline ends. The CDR3 is 15 residues long.